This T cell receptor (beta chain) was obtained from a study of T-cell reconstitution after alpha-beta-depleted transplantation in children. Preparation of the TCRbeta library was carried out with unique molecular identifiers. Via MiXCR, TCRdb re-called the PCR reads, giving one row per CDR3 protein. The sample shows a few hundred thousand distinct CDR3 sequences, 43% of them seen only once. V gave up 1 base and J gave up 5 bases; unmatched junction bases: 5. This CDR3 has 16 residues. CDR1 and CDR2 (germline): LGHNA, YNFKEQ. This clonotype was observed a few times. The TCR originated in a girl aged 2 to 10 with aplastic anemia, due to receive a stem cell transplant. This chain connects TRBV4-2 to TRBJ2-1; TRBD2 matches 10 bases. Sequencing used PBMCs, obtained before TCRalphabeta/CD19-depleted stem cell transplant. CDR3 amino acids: CASSQGTSGKDNEQFF. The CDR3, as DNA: TGTGCCAGCAGCCAAGGAACTAGCGGGAAGGACAATGAGCAGTTCTTC.